This TCR beta chain was profiled in a study of cytomegalovirus exposure and HLA in healthy donors. Across the study: Genotyping showed around four fifths of fewer than 500 donors falling in the Caucasian-associated ancestry cluster.

Study-wide results and caveats: TCR beta V segments were, for the most part, productive about 87% or about 30% of the time in an earlier analysis.

CDR1 is KGHSH, CDR2 LQKENI, per germline. The V end lost 2 bases, the J end lost 7 bases, and 3 bases lay between the germline ends. The CDR3 sequence is 11 residues long. In its sample, this clone was seen a few times. Its specificity is not known. In the PCR, 60 Vbeta and 13 Jbeta primers were used. TCRdb keeps only in-frame clones here, not all; method: immunoSEQ multiplex PCR. The sample has around 130,000 clones; roughly 68% are singletons. Sequencing was performed on PBMCs. The rearrangement joins TRBV18 to TRBJ2-1; D remains unclear. This clonotype was obtained from a woman in her fifties or sixties in good health and CMV-seropositive. CDR3 in DNA: TGTGCCAGCTCACCATCGAATGAGCAGTTCTTC. Translating it yields CASSPSNEQFF. The whole variable domain, filled in from reference TRBV18 and TRBJ2-1, reads NAGVMQNPRHLVRRRGQEARLRCSPMKGHSHVYWYRQLPEEGLKFMVYLQKENIIDESGMPKERFSAEFPKEGPSILRIQQVVRGDSAAYFCASSPSNEQFFGPGTRLTVL.